The clone carrying this T cell receptor beta chain was counted only a few times. This sample also contains other DNA sequences that code for the same CDR3. The data are from a study of OX40 agonist ivuxolimab in advanced cancers. Turning to the study itself: People who had prior anti-PD-1, anti-PD-L1 or anti-CTLA-4 therapy could take part, and under 45% had some.

TCRdb's table, derived via immunoSEQ multiplex PCR, lists solely in-frame clones and lacks some. The table lists under 100,000 clones, roughly 89% of them singletons. Germline V gene lookup returns CDR1 LNHDA and CDR2 SQIVND (reference sequence). V lost 8 bases and J lost 4; bases outside the gene matches: 7. There are 13 residues in the CDR3. Autoimmune disease history or systemic immunosuppression barred patients. This clonotype was obtained from an adult with an advanced solid tumor such as melanoma, head and neck, liver or kidney cancer. The chain carries TRBV19 and TRBJ1-1; 7 nucleotides line up with TRBD1. This specimen was CD4+ or CD8+ T cells sorted from blood, taken in a trial of the OX40 agonist ivuxolimab. The CDR3 nucleotides are TGTGCCAGTTACAGGGGAAGGGGCACTGAAGCTTTCTTT. Encoded protein: CASYRGRGTEAFF.